This T cell receptor (beta chain) was retrieved from a study of T-cell reconstitution after alpha-beta-depleted transplantation in children. As it was prepared, the TCRbeta library received unique molecular identifiers. TCRdb reprocessed the PCR reads via MiXCR and lists one record per CDR3 protein. The sample shows 700,000 to 950,000 distinct CDR3 sequences, roughly 16% of them seen only once. Broader study findings: For some patients, TCRbeta diversity was high at day 60 because of recipient T cells and thymic progenitors that survived. About two months after transplant, alpha-beta T cells reportedly came from several hundred expanded graft clones. T-cell counts and diversity at one year post-transplant came mainly from newly produced T cells.

CDR3 length: 17 amino acids. Germline assignment: CDR1 SGHTA and CDR2 FQGNSA. V dropped 6 bases and J dropped 5 bases, with 22 bases sitting between them. There are a few counts of this clonotype. Its matching antigen is unknown. The gene calls are TRBV7-2 and TRBJ1-4; D perhaps matches TRBD1 (5 bases). The clonotype comes from a male patient under 18 who had a stem cell transplant for acute lymphoblastic leukemia, so the T cells may come from the graft donor. This material consisted of PBMCs, mostly from graft donor cells, taken 360 days after TCRalphabeta/CD19-depleted stem cell transplant. The CDR3 DNA sequence: TGTGCCAGCAGAGACCGAAGGGACCCGACTCGGAATGAAAAACTGTTTTTT. As protein: CASRDRRDPTRNEKLFF.